This T cell receptor (beta chain) was captured in a study of shared clonotypes between healthy human individuals. Caucasian adults residing in Nashville, Tennessee made up all the donors. Overall study results and limits: Large sequencing depth failed to make sorted-subset sequencing complete, rarefaction showed. Limitation of the genetic and exposure-history diversity represented came from the few donors.

Each sorted subset replicate got 200 ng genomic DNA, tens of thousands of genomes. Using immunoSEQ multiplex PCR, the repertoire was profiled, and TCRdb retains in-frame clones only, with some absent. The repertoire holds some 2,000,000 clones, nearly 97% seen once, with roughly 0.13% in the top ten. Trimming removed 5 bases from V and 0 bases from J, with 11 bases in between. The germline V gene encodes CDR1 SGHNT and CDR2 YENEEA. The CDR3 totals 15 residues. Turning to this clone: Its target is unknown.

The chain has TRBV11-3 and TRBJ2-1; D ambiguous. Sequencing was done on a sample of naive CD4+ T cells sorted from blood. Subset described: CD45RA+ positively selected. The TCR comes from a man in his late teens or twenties in good health. This CDR3 is CASSRDGDSYNEQFF. DNA for the CDR3: TGTGCCAGCAGCCGTGACGGTGACTCCTACAATGAGCAGTTCTTC.